This entry features one T cell receptor (beta chain) sequence. This sample stems from a study of blood T cell repertoires in COVID-19. For the study at large: Material from acute and convalescent COVID-19 was sourced from the United States, Italy and Spain.

Enrolled through a virtual design, the participants were between roughly 18 and 89 years of age and came from 24 US areas. Donors were grouped by their self-reported clinical history. The CDR3 has 15 residues. V gave up 3 bases and J gave up 4 bases; unmatched junction bases: 5. The germline gives CDR1 KGHSH, CDR2 LQKENI. As originally analysed: Amplification from reference gene primers served as the basis for estimated nucleated cell counts. Libraries were prepared by immunoSEQ multiplex PCR; TCRdb keeps only in-frame clonotypes and omits some of them. That table gives V, J and clone size, and the DNA gave D and trimming. The sample yields a few hundred thousand clones, 75% to 90% seen once.

This receptor was taken from a man younger than 45 who had recovered from COVID-19. The sample taken for sequencing was PBMCs or T cells enriched from blood (not recorded which). This sequence joins TRBV18 and TRBJ2-7; 11 bases fit TRBD2. The CDR3 here is CASSPGTSGAYEQYF. CDR3 sequence (DNA): TGTGCCAGCTCACCCGGGACTAGCGGAGCTTACGAGCAGTACTTC.